Listed below are T cell receptor beta chains from one sample, sequenced in a study of early T cells in non-severe SARS-CoV-2 infection. A single record per CDR3 protein comes from TCRdb applying MiXCR to the 5' RACE reads. The table lists about 76,000 distinct CDR3 sequences, around 10% of them singletons. Sequenced input: whole blood. Receptors originate from an adult who was a healthcare worker with PCR-confirmed SARS-CoV-2 infection or an uninfected control (not recorded which). Each CDR3 is given with its conserved first and last residue. The order of the fields is clone size, V gene, D gene, J gene, CDR3 DNA, CDR3 protein. The D gene is left open where the match is weak. Part of the rows lack a size; the others show once, few, many or a class for expanded clones.

clone_size: -
v_call: TRBV5-1
d_call: TRBD1
j_call: TRBJ2-7
cdr3_nt: TGCGCCAGCAGCTTAGACAGGGGTCTGGGCGAGCAGTACTTC
cdr3_aa: CASSLDRGLGEQYF

clone_size: -
v_call: TRBV19
d_call: -
j_call: TRBJ1-6
cdr3_nt: TGTGCCAGTAGTACGACAGGTCCTTATAATTCACCCCTCCACTTT
cdr3_aa: CASSTTGPYNSPLHF

clone_size: -
v_call: TRBV4-1
d_call: TRBD1
j_call: TRBJ1-5
cdr3_nt: TGCGCCAGCAGCCAGGCAAAGGACAGGGGGCCCAATCAGCCCCAGCATTTT
cdr3_aa: CASSQAKDRGPNQPQHF

clone_size: many
v_call: TRBV11-3
d_call: -
j_call: TRBJ2-7
cdr3_nt: TGTGCCAGCAGCTTCGGGCCGCTCTACGAGCAGTACTTC
cdr3_aa: CASSFGPLYEQYF

clone_size: -
v_call: TRBV29-1
d_call: -
j_call: TRBJ1-4
cdr3_nt: TGCAGCGTTGAAGAATCGGCCTCAGGACTGTTTTTT
cdr3_aa: CSVEESASGLFF

clone_size: -
v_call: TRBV5-1
d_call: -
j_call: TRBJ2-7
cdr3_nt: TGCGCCAGCAGCTTGGGAGGGGACTACGAGCAGTACTTC
cdr3_aa: CASSLGGDYEQYF

clone_size: -
v_call: TRBV5-4
d_call: -
j_call: TRBJ2-7
cdr3_nt: TGTGCCAGCAGCCCACTGGATCCCTTAGGGGCCCCCTCCTACGAGCAGTACTTC
cdr3_aa: CASSPLDPLGAPSYEQYF

clone_size: -
v_call: TRBV27
d_call: TRBD1
j_call: TRBJ1-6
cdr3_nt: TGTGCCAGCAAAGAGACAGGGCCATCACCCCTCCACTTT
cdr3_aa: CASKETGPSPLHF

clone_size: many
v_call: TRBV6-1
d_call: -
j_call: TRBJ2-2
cdr3_nt: TGTGCCAGCAGTAGGACTTACACCGGGGAGCTGTTTTTT
cdr3_aa: CASSRTYTGELFF

clone_size: many
v_call: TRBV12-3/TRBV12-4
d_call: TRBD1
j_call: TRBJ2-2
cdr3_nt: TGTGCCAGCAATCAGGGGACAGGGGGCACCGGGGAGCTGTTTTTT
cdr3_aa: CASNQGTGGTGELFF

clone_size: -
v_call: TRBV7-2
d_call: TRBD1
j_call: TRBJ2-1
cdr3_nt: TGTGCCAGCAGCGAAGAGACAGGGAACTACAATGAGCAGTTCTTC
cdr3_aa: CASSEETGNYNEQFF

clone_size: few
v_call: TRBV7-9
d_call: -
j_call: TRBJ1-1
cdr3_nt: TGTGCCAGCAGCCCCTACAGTGGCGGGACTGAAGCTTTCTTT
cdr3_aa: CASSPYSGGTEAFF

clone_size: -
v_call: TRBV5-1
d_call: TRBD1
j_call: TRBJ2-7
cdr3_nt: TGCGCCAGCAGCTTGTCCGGGACAGGGGGTTACGAGCAGTACTTC
cdr3_aa: CASSLSGTGGYEQYF

clone_size: many
v_call: TRBV7-9
d_call: TRBD2
j_call: TRBJ2-3
cdr3_nt: TGTGCCAGCAGCTTACGAGGGAGGGGACCCCGGGCAGATACGCAGTATTTT
cdr3_aa: CASSLRGRGPRADTQYF

clone_size: -
v_call: TRBV5-1
d_call: -
j_call: TRBJ2-2
cdr3_nt: TGCGCCAGCAGCCTTAGGGGGACAACGACCGGCGGGGAGCTGTTTTTT
cdr3_aa: CASSLRGTTTGGELFF

clone_size: few
v_call: TRBV11-2
d_call: -
j_call: TRBJ1-6
cdr3_nt: TGTGCCAGCAGCTCGTTACAGGGAGGAACCCTCCACTTT
cdr3_aa: CASSSLQGGTLHF

clone_size: many
v_call: TRBV6-5
d_call: TRBD2
j_call: TRBJ2-3
cdr3_nt: TGTGCCAGCAGTTCCAATAGCGGGGGGGGTGCAGATACGCAGTATTTT
cdr3_aa: CASSSNSGGGADTQYF

clone_size: many
v_call: TRBV30
d_call: -
j_call: TRBJ2-5
cdr3_nt: TGTGCCTGGGGCAGGGAACTGTGGACCCAGTACTTC
cdr3_aa: CAWGRELWTQYF

clone_size: -
v_call: TRBV20-1
d_call: -
j_call: TRBJ1-6
cdr3_nt: TGCAGTGCGCTACAGGGCGGGAATTCACCCCTCCACTTT
cdr3_aa: CSALQGGNSPLHF

clone_size: many
v_call: TRBV5-1
d_call: -
j_call: TRBJ1-4
cdr3_nt: TGCGCCAGCAGCTTGTCCGGGACCGAAAATGAAAAACTGTTTTTT
cdr3_aa: CASSLSGTENEKLFF

clone_size: few
v_call: TRBV29-1
d_call: TRBD1
j_call: TRBJ1-2
cdr3_nt: TGCAGCGTCGCTACTGGACAGGACTATGGCTACACCTTC
cdr3_aa: CSVATGQDYGYTF

clone_size: many
v_call: TRBV19
d_call: -
j_call: TRBJ2-5
cdr3_nt: TGTGCCAGTAGTATACTCGGGGCTGGGGAGACCCAGTACTTC
cdr3_aa: CASSILGAGETQYF

clone_size: few
v_call: TRBV4-3
d_call: -
j_call: TRBJ1-1
cdr3_nt: TGCGCCAGCAGCCAAGTGGCCAGTAGTGGCACTGAAGCTTTCTTT
cdr3_aa: CASSQVASSGTEAFF

clone_size: few
v_call: TRBV5-6
d_call: -
j_call: TRBJ1-6
cdr3_nt: TGTGCCAGCAGCGCGGGGGATGGGCGATATAATTCACCCCTCCACTTT
cdr3_aa: CASSAGDGRYNSPLHF

clone_size: -
v_call: TRBV5-1
d_call: TRBD1
j_call: TRBJ1-2
cdr3_nt: TGCGCCAGCACCTTCGACAGGGGTAGTGGAGGCTACACCTTC
cdr3_aa: CASTFDRGSGGYTF

clone_size: many
v_call: TRBV7-2
d_call: TRBD1
j_call: TRBJ2-7
cdr3_nt: TGTGCCAGCAGCACCCGGGGACAGGGGTGGTACGAGCAGTACTTC
cdr3_aa: CASSTRGQGWYEQYF

clone_size: few
v_call: TRBV19
d_call: TRBD1
j_call: TRBJ1-2
cdr3_nt: TGTGCCAGTAGTATTTGGGGACAGGCCAGTGGCTACACCTTC
cdr3_aa: CASSIWGQASGYTF

clone_size: few
v_call: TRBV4-2
d_call: -
j_call: TRBJ2-1
cdr3_nt: TGTGCCAGCAGCCAAGACGGGGGCCATGAGCAGTTCTTC
cdr3_aa: CASSQDGGHEQFF

clone_size: -
v_call: TRBV6-2/TRBV6-3
d_call: -
j_call: TRBJ1-6
cdr3_nt: TGTGCCAGCAGCCCTGACAGGAGCTCCTATAATTCACCCCTCCATTTT
cdr3_aa: CASSPDRSSYNSPLHF

clone_size: -
v_call: TRBV10-2
d_call: -
j_call: TRBJ1-1
cdr3_nt: TGCGCCAGCAGTGAGATGTCCAGGGATGAAGCTTTCTTT
cdr3_aa: CASSEMSRDEAFF

clone_size: few
v_call: TRBV20-1
d_call: TRBD1
j_call: TRBJ1-4
cdr3_nt: TGCAGTGCTAGAGGGACAGGGGATAATGAAAAACTGTTTTTT
cdr3_aa: CSARGTGDNEKLFF

clone_size: few
v_call: TRBV27
d_call: TRBD2
j_call: TRBJ2-7
cdr3_nt: TGTGCCAGCATGGCCCTAGCGGGGTCCTACGAGCAGTACTTC
cdr3_aa: CASMALAGSYEQYF

clone_size: many
v_call: TRBV18
d_call: -
j_call: TRBJ1-1
cdr3_nt: TGTGCCAGCTCTCTCCAGTACACTGAAGCTTTCTTT
cdr3_aa: CASSLQYTEAFF

clone_size: many
v_call: TRBV29-1
d_call: -
j_call: TRBJ2-7
cdr3_nt: TGCAGCGTTACCGACATACTATCATTGCTGGTCTACGAGCAGTACTTC
cdr3_aa: CSVTDILSLLVYEQYF

clone_size: many
v_call: TRBV18
d_call: -
j_call: TRBJ2-3
cdr3_nt: TGTGCCAGCTCACCAGCTCTGCGGTACGACACAGATACGCAGTATTTT
cdr3_aa: CASSPALRYDTDTQYF

clone_size: few
v_call: TRBV6-6
d_call: -
j_call: TRBJ1-5
cdr3_nt: TGTGCCAGCAGTTACCCCAAGGCGTCGCCCCAGCATTTT
cdr3_aa: CASSYPKASPQHF

clone_size: few
v_call: TRBV2
d_call: -
j_call: TRBJ2-5
cdr3_nt: TGTGCCAGCAAGGAGGGGGCCCCTCAAGAGACCCAGTACTTC
cdr3_aa: CASKEGAPQETQYF

clone_size: many
v_call: TRBV4-2
d_call: -
j_call: TRBJ2-2
cdr3_nt: TGTGCCAGCAGCCAAGATGCGACAGGAGGGGCCGGGGAGCTGTTTTTT
cdr3_aa: CASSQDATGGAGELFF

clone_size: many
v_call: TRBV6-6
d_call: TRBD1
j_call: TRBJ2-2
cdr3_nt: TGTGCCAGCAACGGACAGGGGGCGACCGGGGAGCTGTTTTTT
cdr3_aa: CASNGQGATGELFF

clone_size: few
v_call: TRBV7-3
d_call: -
j_call: TRBJ2-2
cdr3_nt: TGTGCCAGCAGCCCCGTTTTTCCTGGGGAGCTGTTTTTT
cdr3_aa: CASSPVFPGELFF

clone_size: few
v_call: TRBV12-3/TRBV12-4
d_call: -
j_call: TRBJ2-4
cdr3_nt: TGTGCCAGCAGGCCGGAGGTGCCAGCCAAAAACATTCAGTACTTC
cdr3_aa: CASRPEVPAKNIQYF

clone_size: few
v_call: TRBV5-5
d_call: -
j_call: TRBJ2-3
cdr3_nt: TGTGCCAGCAGCACTGGACAGGCGGGACCGTCAGATACGCAGTATTTT
cdr3_aa: CASSTGQAGPSDTQYF

clone_size: -
v_call: TRBV2
d_call: TRBD1
j_call: TRBJ1-5
cdr3_nt: TGTGCCAGCAGTCGATTACTTCGGGACAGACAGCCCCAGCATTTT
cdr3_aa: CASSRLLRDRQPQHF

clone_size: many
v_call: TRBV7-8
d_call: TRBD1
j_call: TRBJ2-7
cdr3_nt: TGTGCCAGCAGCACCCACCGGGACAGGGCCTCCTACGAGCAGTACTTC
cdr3_aa: CASSTHRDRASYEQYF

clone_size: many
v_call: TRBV20-1
d_call: TRBD1
j_call: TRBJ2-1
cdr3_nt: TGCAGTGCTAGAGATGCGCAGGGGGCGAATGAGCAGTTCTTC
cdr3_aa: CSARDAQGANEQFF

clone_size: -
v_call: TRBV10-3
d_call: -
j_call: TRBJ2-1
cdr3_nt: TGTGCCATCAGTGAGGTGACTACCTTCAATGAGCAGTTCTTC
cdr3_aa: CAISEVTTFNEQFF

clone_size: -
v_call: TRBV10-3
d_call: TRBD2
j_call: TRBJ2-1
cdr3_nt: TGTGCCATACTCGCTTCCCTAGCGGGGGCCTACAATGAGCAGTTCTTC
cdr3_aa: CAILASLAGAYNEQFF

clone_size: many
v_call: TRBV20-1
d_call: TRBD1
j_call: TRBJ1-4
cdr3_nt: TGCAGTGCGGGACAGGGTCGGGAAAAACTGTTTTTT
cdr3_aa: CSAGQGREKLFF

clone_size: once
v_call: TRBV7-6
d_call: TRBD1
j_call: TRBJ2-7
cdr3_nt: TGTGCCAGCAGCCATCGGGACAGCTCCTACGAGCAGTACTTC
cdr3_aa: CASSHRDSSYEQYF

clone_size: many
v_call: TRBV18
d_call: TRBD1
j_call: TRBJ2-7
cdr3_nt: TGTGCCAGCTCACAGGGACAGGGGGCCTACGAGCAGTACTTC
cdr3_aa: CASSQGQGAYEQYF

clone_size: -
v_call: TRBV5-1
d_call: TRBD1
j_call: TRBJ1-1
cdr3_nt: TGCGCCAGCAGCTTAACCGGACAGGGGTCTGGAGCTTTCTTT
cdr3_aa: CASSLTGQGSGAFF

clone_size: many
v_call: TRBV29-1
d_call: -
j_call: TRBJ2-7
cdr3_nt: TGCAGCGTTGGGGTGGACGGAAGCTCCTACGAGCAGTACTTC
cdr3_aa: CSVGVDGSSYEQYF

clone_size: few
v_call: TRBV29-1
d_call: TRBD1
j_call: TRBJ1-1
cdr3_nt: TGCAGCGTTGAGGGAACAGGGGATCGCACTGAAGCTTTCTTT
cdr3_aa: CSVEGTGDRTEAFF

clone_size: few
v_call: TRBV18
d_call: -
j_call: TRBJ2-5
cdr3_nt: TGTGCCAGCTCACCAGGAAGAGAGACCCAGTACTTC
cdr3_aa: CASSPGRETQYF

clone_size: many
v_call: TRBV6-6
d_call: -
j_call: TRBJ2-3
cdr3_nt: TGTGCCAGCAGTTACTCCCTCGTCCCGGGACCCGCGTCAGATACGCAGTATTTT
cdr3_aa: CASSYSLVPGPASDTQYF

clone_size: many
v_call: TRBV10-3
d_call: -
j_call: TRBJ2-1
cdr3_nt: TGTGCCATCAGTGATGGCGGGGCGCCCGTGGGTGAGCAGTTCTTC
cdr3_aa: CAISDGGAPVGEQFF

clone_size: -
v_call: TRBV2
d_call: -
j_call: TRBJ1-5
cdr3_nt: TGTGCCAGCAGTGAACATCTACAGAGCGATCAGCCCCAGCATTTT
cdr3_aa: CASSEHLQSDQPQHF

clone_size: few
v_call: TRBV15
d_call: -
j_call: TRBJ2-7
cdr3_nt: TGTGCCACCAGCAGGGAGGGCGGCCCAGCCTTTCAACAGTACTTC
cdr3_aa: CATSREGGPAFQQYF

clone_size: -
v_call: TRBV28
d_call: -
j_call: TRBJ1-2
cdr3_nt: TGTGCCAGCAGGCCCTCTCTTGCTGGTGGCGGCTACACCTTC
cdr3_aa: CASRPSLAGGGYTF

clone_size: -
v_call: TRBV12-3/TRBV12-4
d_call: TRBD2
j_call: TRBJ2-3
cdr3_nt: TGTGCCAGCAGCCTAGCGGGGGGCCTAACAGATACGCAGTATTTT
cdr3_aa: CASSLAGGLTDTQYF